This entry lists 24 T cell receptor beta chains sequenced from one sample in a study of shared clonotypes between healthy human individuals. In the naive CD8 group, cells lacked CD45RO and were positively selected for CCR7, so terminally differentiated effector memory CD45RA+ cells were left out. This table comes from immunoSEQ multiplex PCR, and its TCRdb copy is limited to in-frame clones, with some not included. The data contain hundreds of thousands of clones, almost 95% of them singletons. Sequenced: naive CD8+ T cells sorted from blood. The source is a man aged 25 to 40 in good health.

On this clone: This sample includes further DNA sequences coding for the same CDR3. The chain uses TRBV2 and TRBJ2-7; D may correspond to TRBD1 or TRBD2 (6 bases each). Germline V gene sequence: CDR1 SNHLY, CDR2 FYNNEI. The ends were cut back, 6 bases at V and 3 bases at J, with 9 bases in the middle. The CDR3 spans 12 residues. The CDR3 region is CASRGGIYEQYF. The DNA for the CDR3 is TGTGCCAGCAGAGGGGGGATCTACGAGCAGTACTTC. The whole variable domain, remainder taken from reference TRBV2 and TRBJ2-7, is EPEVTQTPSHQVTQMGQEVILRCVPISNHLYFYWYRQILGQKVEFLVSFYNNEISEKSEIFDDQFSVERPDGSNFTLKIRSTKLEDSAMYFCASRGGIYEQYFGPGTRLTVT.

The chain carries TRBV7-9 and TRBJ1-2; TRBD1 aligns across 10 bases. The CDR3 is 14 residues long. J was trimmed by 8 bases and V by 1 base; bases with no gene match: 4. CDR1 is SEHNR, CDR2 FQNEAQ, per germline (reference sequence). The CDR3 DNA is TGTGCCAGCAGCTTAGGACAGGGGGCGAAAGGCTACACCTTC. As protein: CASSLGQGAKGYTF.

J is TRBJ2-4 and V is TRBV5-6; 11 positions agree with TRBD2. V lost 4 bases and J lost 0; bases outside the gene matches: 3. This CDR3 has 16 amino acids. The germline V gene encodes CDR1 SGHDT and CDR2 YYEEEE. This CDR3 reads CASSPGLAGAKNIQYF. For the CDR3, the DNA is TGTGCCAGCAGCCCCGGACTAGCGGGAGCCAAAAACATTCAGTACTTC.

In this sample, this clone turned up once. The V call is TRBV29-1, the J call TRBJ2-5; the D is unclear. Germline CDR1 and CDR2: SQVTM and ANQGSEA. Trimming took off 3 bases at V and 5 bases at J, with 19 bases between the two ends. CDR3 length equals 15 residues. The CDR3 bases are TGCAGCGTTGAGGTAGATAGGGTATTGGAGGAGACCCAGTACTTC. It specifies CSVEVDRVLEETQYF.

This clone occurred a few times. The genes are TRBV19 and TRBJ2-1, with 9 bases aligning to TRBD2. V shed 3 bases and J 7 bases; nucleotides not matched to a gene: 7. Per the germline V gene, CDR1 is LNHDA and CDR2 is SQIVND (reference sequence). The CDR3 totals 15 residues. The CDR3 DNA is TGTGCCAGTAGTATGGGGCCTAGCGGGGTTAATGAGCAGTTCTTC. This sequence encodes CASSMGPSGVNEQFF.

The DNA for the CDR3 is TGTGCCAGCAGTTACCCCGGTAACACTGAAGCTTTCTTT. It yields the protein CASSYPGNTEAFF. The chain recombines TRBV28 with TRBJ1-1; D unclear. Trimming stripped 4 bases from V and 2 bases from J, with 8 bases between. The CDR3 contains 13 residues. CDR1 is MDHEN, CDR2 SYDVKM, per germline.

This chain links TRBV5-4 with TRBJ2-5; possibly TRBD1 or TRBD2 for D (6 bases each). The DNA end favors TRBJ2-7, so the J call may be wrong. The CDR3 sequence is 15 residues long. Germline V gene lookup returns CDR1 SGHNT and CDR2 YYREEE (reference sequence). CDR3 loop: CASSPTLPGAGEQYF. The CDR3 DNA reads TGTGCCAGCAGCCCCACTTTGCCGGGGGCTGGCGAGCAGTACTTC.

V is TRBV7-6 and J is TRBJ2-1; D assignment may be TRBD1 or TRBD2 (6 bases each). The CDR3 loop spans 19 amino acids. Germline CDR1 SGHVS, CDR2 FNYEAQ. V was pared by 7 bases and J by 5 bases, with 30 bases between. The CDR3 DNA sequence: TGTGCCAGCACCCTGGCCGGCCAGGGGAGAATAGCGGCCCACAATGAGCAGTTCTTC. Its translation: CASTLAGQGRIAAHNEQFF.

This clone was counted a few times. This chain uses TRBV19 with TRBJ1-5; no definite D call. The CDR3 contains 14 residues. The V and J ends lost 3 bases and 1 base respectively, with 7 bases between them. The germline V gene encodes CDR1 LNHDA and CDR2 SQIVND (reference sequence). CDR3 in amino acids: CASSIGQSNQPQHF. The CDR3 coding sequence is TGTGCCAGTAGTATTGGCCAGAGCAATCAGCCCCAGCATTTT.

This clone came up once. V gene TRBV10-3 combines with J gene TRBJ2-1, with 13 bases matching TRBD2. V was pared by 8 bases and J by 9 bases, with 4 bases of the junction left unmatched. Germline-derived CDR1 and CDR2 are ENHRY and SYGVKD. The CDR3 spans 13 residues. The CDR3 reads CAIDGTSGTEQFF. The CDR3, as DNA: TGTGCCATCGACGGGACTAGCGGGACTGAGCAGTTCTTC.

This chain links TRBV5-1 with TRBJ2-1, with TRBD1 identical over 10 bases. CDR3 length: 15 amino acids. CDR1 and CDR2 from the germline V gene are SGHRS and YFSETQ. The ends lost 4 bases at V and 5 bases at J; junction bases unmatched: 6. The DNA for the CDR3 is TGCGCCAGCAGCGCGGGGACAGGGGAGGACAATGAGCAGTTCTTC. Translated, it gives CASSAGTGEDNEQFF.

The chain combines TRBV7-9 with TRBJ2-5; D not certain. The better agreement between TRBJ2-7 and the DNA end casts doubt on the J call. This CDR3 region has 12 residues. The germline gives CDR1 SEHNR, CDR2 FQNEAQ (reference sequence). The CDR3 loop reads CASSLSANEQYF. The CDR3 bases are TGTGCCAGCAGCTTGAGCGCCAACGAGCAGTACTTC.

This chain's CDR3 is CASSISGEYEQFF. In DNA, the CDR3 is TGTGCCAGCAGCATAAGCGGGGAGTATGAGCAGTTCTTC. This chain connects TRBV7-9 to TRBJ2-1, with 7 bases matching TRBD2. The CDR3 length is 13 residues. The germline V gene encodes CDR1 SEHNR and CDR2 FQNEAQ (reference sequence). V was clipped by 5 bases and J by 8 bases; unmatched bases: 6.

The chain joins TRBV7-9 to TRBJ2-7; D is possibly TRBD1 (5 bases). Trimming stripped 1 base from V and 2 bases from J, with 12 bases between. This CDR3 spans 15 amino acids. Germline CDR1 reads SEHNR; CDR2 reads FQNEAQ (reference sequence). The CDR3 protein is CASSLGGARAYEQYF. The DNA for the CDR3 is TGTGCCAGCAGCTTAGGGGGCGCAAGGGCCTACGAGCAGTACTTC.

The chain couples TRBV2 to TRBJ2-5, with D possibly being TRBD1 (6 bases). The germline V and J ends were trimmed by 2 bases and 4 bases, with 14 bases remaining between them. Germline-derived CDR1 and CDR2 are SNHLY and FYNNEI. The CDR3 sequence is 15 residues long. The CDR3 here is CASSETGSSGETQYF. DNA of the CDR3: TGTGCCAGCAGTGAAACAGGGAGTTCCGGAGAGACCCAGTACTTC.

This clone turned up a few times. Additional DNA sequences in this sample encode the identical CDR3. V and J are TRBV19 and TRBJ2-1; D is undetermined. Germline V gene data show CDR1 as LNHDA and CDR2 as SQIVND (reference sequence). CDR3 length equals 14 residues. The V and J ends lost 3 bases and 0 bases respectively, with 6 bases between them. The CDR3 loop reads CASSMASSYNEQFF. Written as DNA, the CDR3 is TGTGCCAGTAGTATGGCTAGCTCCTACAATGAGCAGTTCTTC.

As for this clone: This CDR3 is also generated by other DNA sequences in the sample. This chain joins TRBV6-6 and TRBJ2-7; D unresolved. V was trimmed by 0 bases and J by 3 bases, leaving 3 bases between them. Germline assignment: CDR1 MNHNY and CDR2 SVGAGI (reference sequence). The length of the CDR3 is 12 residues. CDR3 coding DNA: TGTGCCAGCAGTTACTCTAACTACGAGCAGTACTTC. Amino acid sequence: CASSYSNYEQYF.

The CDR3 nucleotides are TGTGCCAGCACCTCTGTGCTAGTAGAGACCCAGTACTTC. This codes for CASTSVLVETQYF. The V call is TRBV6-5, the J call TRBJ2-5; D ambiguous. CDR3 length: 13 residues. Germline CDR1 reads MNHEY; CDR2 reads SVGAGI. V was shortened by 7 bases and J by 4 bases, with 13 bases between the two germline ends.

This clone has just one count. CDR3 coding DNA: TGCAGCGTTGAATATGGGCTAGCGGGCGCTACTAGCACAGATACGCAGTATTTT. Translating gives CSVEYGLAGATSTDTQYF. The rearrangement joins TRBV29-1 to TRBJ2-3; 8 bases are a match to TRBD2. The V gene end was trimmed by 2 bases and the J gene end by 0 bases; junction bases not matched to a gene: 13. Looked up from germline, CDR1 is SQVTM and CDR2 is ANQGSEA. CDR3 length: 18 amino acids.

This clone was detected only a few times. The gene calls are TRBV19 and TRBJ2-7; no clear D. V lost 0 bases to trimming and J lost 3 bases, with 6 bases between them. The CDR3 totals 13 residues. The germline gives CDR1 LNHDA, CDR2 SQIVND (reference sequence). CDR3 loop: CASSIEGIYEQYF. Here the CDR3 DNA reads TGTGCCAGTAGTATAGAGGGGATCTACGAGCAGTACTTC.

The chain employs TRBV14 and TRBJ2-7, with 7 bases that match TRBD2. Germline CDR1 is SGHDN and CDR2 is FVKESK. Losses at the gene ends were 4 bases for V and 4 bases for J; bases not matched to a gene: 16. The CDR3 length is 17 residues. The CDR3 coding sequence is TGTGCCAGCAGCCTTTACCACCCTGGTGCGGGAGATTACGAGCAGTACTTC. Encoded protein: CASSLYHPGAGDYEQYF.

This clone was recorded once. The V call is TRBV28, the J call TRBJ2-3, with D possibly being TRBD1 (5 bases). CDR3 length equals 17 residues. Germline V CDR1 and CDR2: MDHEN, SYDVKM. Trimming left V 6 bases short and J 1 base short, with 20 bases between. The CDR3 nucleotides are TGTGCCAGCAGCTCGCCCCAGGGCCATGATGGCACAGATACGCAGTATTTT. Its protein is CASSSPQGHDGTDTQYF.

The chain combines TRBV29-1 with TRBJ1-1; weak D call: TRBD1 (5 bases). Germline-derived CDR1 and CDR2 are SQVTM and ANQGSEA. Deletions cut 6 bases from V and 12 bases from J, with 14 bases between. This CDR3 is built from 10 residues. CDR3 amino acids: CSVLTAVPFF. For the CDR3, the DNA is TGCAGCGTCTTGACAGCCGTACCTTTCTTT.

The J gene is TRBJ1-4, the V gene TRBV27; no firm D call. This CDR3 is built from 15 residues. CDR1 MNHEY and CDR2 SMNVEV come from the germline V gene (reference sequence). Trimming stripped 2 bases from V and 5 bases from J, with 12 bases between. The CDR3 here is CASSLIGPINEKLFF. In DNA, the CDR3 is TGTGCCAGCAGTTTAATTGGGCCGATCAATGAAAAACTGTTTTTT.